This passage covers 18 T cell receptor beta chains from one sample sequenced in a study of blood T cell repertoires in COVID-19. Assay used: immunoSEQ multiplex PCR; TCRdb lists only in-frame clones, some missing. The sample holds about 150,000 clones, about 86% seen once. The sequenced material came from peripheral blood. The receptors were gathered from a man aged 65 to 85 with acute or convalescent COVID-19.

The rearrangement joins TRBV15 to TRBJ2-7; 9 nucleotides match TRBD1. CDR3 length equals 16 residues. The junction had 9 bases not matched to a gene; V was cut back by 3 bases and J by 3 bases. In germline, CDR1 is LNHNV, CDR2 YYDKDF (reference sequence). The chain's CDR3 is CATSSAWDRANYEQYF. DNA of the CDR3: TGTGCCACCAGCAGCGCCTGGGACAGGGCGAACTACGAGCAGTACTTC. Full variable domain (rest looked up from reference TRBV15 and TRBJ2-7): DAMVIQNPRYQVTQFGKPVTLSCSQTLNHNVMYWYQQKSSQAPKLLFHYYDKDFNNEADTPDNFQSRRPNTSFCFLDIRSPGLGDTAMYLCATSSAWDRANYEQYFGPGTRLTVT.

In this sample, this clone turned up a few times. This chain joins TRBV20-1 and TRBJ2-5, with a weak D call TRBD2 (6 bases). The CDR3 is made up of 11 amino acids. Germline CDR1 reads DFQATT; CDR2 reads SNEGSKA (reference sequence). CDR3 nucleotide sequence: TGCAGCACCTCCGGAGGGATGACCCAGTACTTC. Residues: CSTSGGMTQYF.

In this sample, this clone turned up once. The CDR3 is CASSRRGIRSMNTEAFF. Written as DNA, the CDR3 is TGTGCCAGTAGTAGAAGGGGTATTCGGTCCATGAACACTGAAGCTTTCTTT. V is TRBV19 and J is TRBJ1-1; a weak D match, TRBD1 (5 bases). The germline V gene has CDR1 LNHDA and CDR2 SQIVND (reference sequence). Trimming stripped 4 bases from V and 0 bases from J, with 18 bases between. CDR3 length: 17 residues.

The chain uses TRBV9 and TRBJ2-7; 7 nucleotides agree with TRBD1. The CDR3 has 14 residues. CDR1 and CDR2 from the germline V gene are SGDLS and YYNGEE. V dropped 1 base and J dropped 1; count of bases not matched to a gene: 2. Written as DNA, the CDR3 is TGTGCCAGCAGCGTAAACAGGGGATCCTACGAGCAGTACTTC. Its protein is CASSVNRGSYEQYF.

The V and J genes are TRBV10-3 and TRBJ1-2; weak D call: TRBD1 (6 bases). Germline assignment: CDR1 ENHRY and CDR2 SYGVKD. V lost 4 bases to trimming and J lost 7 bases, with 13 bases between them. The length of the CDR3 is 13 residues. CDR3 sequence reads: CAISGRTAGGYTF. CDR3 DNA sequence: TGTGCCATCAGTGGGAGGACAGCCGGTGGCTACACCTTC.

V and J are TRBV11-2 and TRBJ2-5; 7 bases line up with TRBD2. This CDR3 comprises 15 residues. V lost 1 base to trimming and J lost 3 bases; unmatched junction nucleotides: 5. Looked up from germline, CDR1 is SGHAT and CDR2 is FQNNGV. CDR3 nucleotide sequence: TGTGCCAGCAGCTTAGGGGCGGCGGGAGAAGAGACCCAGTACTTC. The encoded protein is CASSLGAAGEETQYF.

This clone appeared once. The chain recombines TRBV7-2 with TRBJ1-5; D is unclear. This CDR3 contains 15 residues. V was trimmed by 0 bases and J by 0 bases, leaving 6 bases between them. Germline CDR1 reads SGHTA; CDR2 reads FQGNSA. The CDR3 nucleotides read TGTGCCAGCAGCTTAGCGGCGGATAGCAATCAGCCCCAGCATTTT. It specifies CASSLAADSNQPQHF.

This chain uses TRBV4-1 with TRBJ2-5; 10 nucleotides agree with TRBD2. V lost 6 bases and J lost 5; bases outside the gene matches: 9. Germline V gene lookup returns CDR1 MGHRA and CDR2 YSYEKL. The CDR3 consists of 15 residues. CDR3: CASSLSGRAGETQYF. For the CDR3, the DNA is TGCGCCAGCAGTCTGAGCGGGAGGGCCGGGGAGACCCAGTACTTC.

The CDR3 reads CASSLRQGALASPDEQYF. CDR3 in DNA: TGTGCCAGCAGCCTCAGACAGGGGGCGTTGGCCTCGCCGGACGAGCAGTACTTC. The chain recombines TRBV9 with TRBJ2-7, with 10 bases aligning to TRBD1. Germline-derived CDR1 and CDR2 are SGDLS and YYNGEE. With 4 bases clipped from V and 5 bases from J, the junction kept 18 bases outside the gene matches. CDR3 length: 18 amino acids.

This chain uses TRBV5-1 with TRBJ2-2; 7 bases are a match to TRBD2. The germline V gene has CDR1 SGHRS and CDR2 YFSETQ. V shed 5 bases and J 2 bases; nucleotides not matched to a gene: 6. This CDR3 contains 15 residues. The CDR3 DNA reads as TGCGCCAGCAGTTTCACTAGCGTTAACACCGGGGAGCTGTTTTTT. Translated, it gives CASSFTSVNTGELFF.

The chain uses TRBV18 and TRBJ2-3; 12 nucleotides line up with TRBD2. The ends lost 5 bases at V and 4 bases at J; junction bases unmatched: 7. The germline gives CDR1 KGHSH, CDR2 LQKENI. The length of the CDR3 is 16 residues. CDR3 residues: CASSALAGGLADTQYF. The CDR3 DNA sequence: TGTGCCAGCTCAGCGCTAGCGGGAGGGCTCGCAGATACGCAGTATTTT.

The chain recombines TRBV19 with TRBJ2-2, with D possibly TRBD2 on 6 matching bases. V lost 6 bases and J 8 bases, leaving 13 bases between the germline ends. The germline V gene has CDR1 LNHDA and CDR2 SQIVND (reference sequence). This CDR3 region has 13 residues. CDR3 in DNA: TGTGCCAGTAGCGGGAGCTTACTAGGGGAGCTGTTTTTT. Its translation: CASSGSLLGELFF.

Here the CDR3 DNA reads TGCAGCGTTGTGATCCGACTAGCGGGAGACACAGATACGCAGTATTTT. This encodes CSVVIRLAGDTDTQYF. This rearrangement joins TRBV29-1 to TRBJ2-3; TRBD2 agrees at 12 bases. CDR1 SQVTM and CDR2 ANQGSEA come from the germline V gene. The V and J ends lost 4 bases and 2 bases, in that order; junction bases with no gene match: 7. The CDR3 extends over 16 amino acids.

This clone was seen more than once but under ten times. This sequence joins TRBV19 and TRBJ1-1; D unresolved. The ends were cut back, 9 bases at V and 1 base at J, with 18 bases in the middle. The CDR3 is 15 amino acids. Germline V gene sequence: CDR1 LNHDA, CDR2 SQIVND (reference sequence). CDR3 amino acids: CASLKPRETNTEAFF. The CDR3 nucleotides are TGTGCCAGCCTAAAACCCCGGGAAACGAACACTGAAGCTTTCTTT.

The chain uses TRBV19 and TRBJ2-3; 13 nucleotides match TRBD2. CDR3 length equals 18 residues. V was clipped by 5 bases and J by 0 bases; unmatched bases: 8. Per germline, CDR1 LNHDA and CDR2 SQIVND (reference sequence). This chain's CDR3 is CASSPRTSGRPSTDTQYF. The CDR3 nucleotides are TGTGCCAGTAGTCCGCGGACTAGCGGGAGACCTAGCACAGATACGCAGTATTTT.

This rearrangement joins TRBV5-4 to TRBJ2-3; 9 nucleotides line up with TRBD2. Germline V gene sequence: CDR1 SGHNT, CDR2 YYREEE (reference sequence). The V and J ends lost 1 base and 3 bases, in that order; junction bases with no gene match: 6. The CDR3 has 16 residues. CDR3 sequence: CASSLISGRGTDTQYF. The CDR3 bases are TGTGCCAGCAGCTTGATTAGCGGGAGAGGTACAGATACGCAGTATTTT.

This clone came up once. The genes are TRBV5-1 and TRBJ1-4; 7 bases agree with TRBD1. J gave up 6 bases and V 2 bases, and 4 bases lay outside the gene matches. Germline V gene data show CDR1 as SGHRS and CDR2 as YFSETQ. This CDR3 contains 14 residues. CDR3 in DNA: TGCGCCAGCAGCTTAGGACAGGTCCATGAAAAACTGTTTTTT. This sequence encodes CASSLGQVHEKLFF.

V usage is TRBV6-6 and J usage is TRBJ1-1, with 9 bases fitting TRBD1. Germline V gene sequence: CDR1 MNHNY, CDR2 SVGAGI (reference sequence). J was trimmed by 0 bases and V by 5 bases; bases with no gene match: 1. This CDR3 contains 14 residues. The CDR3 DNA sequence: TGTGCCAGCAGTGACAGGGGGATGAACACTGAAGCTTTCTTT. Translated: CASSDRGMNTEAFF.